These 14 T cell receptor beta chains share one sample of origin, sequenced in a study of regulatory T cells in long-lasting Graves disease. For TCR beta, libraries came from iRepertoire HTBI primers and Arm-PCR of CDR3 regions. TCRdb independently ran MiXCR on the multiplex PCR reads; one entry per CDR3 protein. This table holds approximately 300,000 distinct CDR3 sequences, 15% to 20% found once. Specified time point: newly diagnosed GD, antithyroid drugs for less than 3 months. Making the TCR library involved RNA that had been extracted from PBMCs. The input for sequencing was peripheral blood mononuclear cells (PBMCs), taken at new diagnosis, from a patient treated with antithyroid drugs. The receptors derive from a female donor with Graves disease.

This clonotype was counted at least ten times. V is TRBV2 and J is TRBJ1-1; TRBD1 aligns across 8 bases. Per the germline V gene, CDR1 is SNHLY and CDR2 is FYNNEI. This CDR3 has 18 amino acids. J lost 1 base, V lost 1 base, and 11 bases had no gene match. The CDR3 DNA follows: TGTGCCAGCAGTGAAGGGGTACAGGGGGTGTATGGGAACACTGAAGCTTTCTTT. It is translated as CASSEGVQGVYGNTEAFF.

This clonotype was seen many times. This rearrangement joins TRBV12-3 or TRBV12-4 to TRBJ1-5, with D tentatively TRBD1 (6 bases). CDR3 length: 15 amino acids. V was clipped by 0 bases and J by 3 bases, with 9 bases between them. The CDR3 reads CASSLARQVNQPQHF. DNA for the CDR3: TGTGCCAGCAGTTTAGCGAGACAGGTCAATCAGCCCCAGCATTTT.

This clonotype was counted at least ten times. V is TRBV28 and J is TRBJ2-2; the match to TRBD1 covers 10 bases. V was clipped by 3 bases and J by 2 bases; unmatched bases: 6. This CDR3 contains 17 residues. Germline CDR1 is MDHEN and CDR2 is SYDVKM. The chain's CDR3 is CASSFRRQGANTGELFF. In DNA, the CDR3 is TGTGCCAGCAGTTTCCGCCGACAGGGGGCTAACACCGGGGAGCTGTTTTTT.

The table lists this clonotype with many counts. J is TRBJ2-7 and V is TRBV20-1; 8 nucleotides align to TRBD1. CDR1 is DFQATT and CDR2 is SNEGSKA in the germline V gene (reference sequence). V lost 6 bases to trimming and J lost 5 bases; unmatched junction nucleotides: 9. The CDR3 covers 13 residues. The DNA for the CDR3 is TGCAGTGCATCGACAGGGGCGACTAACGAGCAGTACTTC. Its translation is CSASTGATNEQYF.

This clonotype was picked up a small number of times. The chain couples TRBV6-5 to TRBJ2-7; tentative D call: TRBD1 (5 bases). Trimming removed 2 bases from V and 2 bases from J, with 7 bases in between. This CDR3 is 13 amino acids long. The germline CDR1 and CDR2 sequences are MNHEY and SVGAGI. The CDR3 coding sequence is TGTGCCAGCAGTTACACAGGCGCCTACGAGCAGTACTTC. Residues: CASSYTGAYEQYF.

The genes are TRBV10-3 and TRBJ1-3; a possible D gene is TRBD1 (5 bases). There are 15 residues in the CDR3. The V end lost 0 bases, the J end lost 1 base, and 7 bases lay between the germline ends. The germline CDR1 and CDR2 sequences are ENHRY and SYGVKD. The CDR3 sequence: CAISESAGSGNTIYF. The CDR3 DNA reads TGTGCCATCAGTGAGTCGGCAGGGTCTGGAAACACCATATATTTT.

The gene calls are TRBV29-1 and TRBJ2-3; D gene ambiguous. The ends were cut back, 0 bases at V and 2 bases at J, with 9 bases in the middle. Germline assignment: CDR1 SQVTM and CDR2 ANQGSEA. CDR3 size: 14 residues. Here the CDR3 reads CSVEERLSTDTQYF. In DNA, the CDR3 is TGCAGCGTTGAAGAAAGGCTATCCACAGATACGCAGTATTTT.

This chain joins TRBV18 and TRBJ2-1; 8 bases fit TRBD2. Germline-derived CDR1 and CDR2 are KGHSH and LQKENI. CDR3 length: 16 amino acids. After removal of 6 bases from V and 5 bases from J, the junction contained 12 bases not matched to a gene. The CDR3 bases are TGTGCCAGCTCCCATACTCAAAGCGGGAGAGACAATGAGCAGTTCTTC. The encoded protein is CASSHTQSGRDNEQFF.

This clonotype was observed at least ten times. This chain uses TRBV27 with TRBJ2-7; TRBD2 agrees at 9 bases. The CDR3 runs 16 residues. V lost 5 bases to trimming and J lost 0 bases; unmatched junction nucleotides: 8. CDR1 and CDR2 from the germline V gene are MNHEY and SMNVEV (reference sequence). The CDR3 loop is CASSPAAGLASYEQYF. The CDR3 nucleotides read TGTGCCAGCAGTCCAGCGGCGGGACTAGCCTCCTACGAGCAGTACTTC.

This chain links TRBV10-1 with TRBJ2-1; possibly TRBD2 for D (5 bases). Trimming took off 4 bases at V and 8 bases at J, with 12 bases between the two ends. This CDR3 is 13 amino acids long. CDR1 and CDR2 from the germline V gene are WNHNN and SYGVQD (reference sequence). The CDR3 nucleotides are TGCGCCAGCAGTGCGAGGGTTCGGGATGAGCAGTTCTTC. It translates to CASSARVRDEQFF.

This chain uses TRBV9 with TRBJ2-7; 7 bases are shared with TRBD1. The V segment lost 4 bases and the J segment 0 bases; nucleotides outside the gene matches: 7. CDR1 is SGDLS, CDR2 YYNGEE, per germline. The CDR3 length is 15 residues. CDR3 DNA sequence: TGTGCCAGCAGCTCCCCCGGGACAGACTCCTACGAGCAGTACTTC. Translating it yields CASSSPGTDSYEQYF.

At least ten counts were recorded for this clonotype. CDR3 region: CAWSVPPTRPRYNEQFF. CDR3 DNA: TGTGCCTGGAGTGTCCCCCCGACTCGTCCCAGGTACAATGAGCAGTTCTTC. This chain uses TRBV30 with TRBJ2-1; D uncertain. Germline V gives CDR1 GTSNPN, CDR2 SVGIG (reference sequence). CDR3 length equals 17 residues. V was cut by 0 bases and J by 4 bases, with 19 bases left in between.

This clonotype was observed a single time. This sequence joins TRBV2 and TRBJ2-1, with D possibly TRBD1 on 8 matching bases. V was cut by 6 bases and J by 7 bases, with 19 bases left in between. Germline V gene data show CDR1 as SNHLY and CDR2 as FYNNEI. This CDR3 region has 15 residues. In DNA form, the CDR3 reads TGTGCCAGCAGGGGGGGGGGACAGGATAGGAATGAGCAGTTCTTC. Encoded protein: CASRGGGQDRNEQFF.

This clonotype was counted ten times or more. The V and J genes are TRBV7-9 and TRBJ1-4, with TRBD1 matching 7 bases. Germline-derived CDR1 and CDR2 are SEHNR and FQNEAQ (reference sequence). The CDR3 has 16 amino acids. After removal of 5 bases from V and 5 bases from J, the junction contained 11 bases not matched to a gene. The CDR3 DNA is TGTGCCAGCAGCGCGAGCCGACAGGGTCCCAATGAAAAACTGTTTTTT. Its protein is CASSASRQGPNEKLFF.